These 32 T cell receptor beta chains share one sample of origin, sequenced in a study of T-cell reconstitution after alpha-beta-depleted transplantation in children. The library targeted TCRbeta and was prepared with unique molecular identifiers. TCRdb called the PCR reads again in MiXCR, with one record for every CDR3 protein. The sample has around 420,000 distinct CDR3 sequences; 15% to 20% are singletons. The specimen was PBMCs, mostly from graft donor cells, collected 360 days after TCRalphabeta/CD19-depleted stem cell transplant. Receptors were obtained from a boy less than two years old who had a stem cell transplant for Wiskott-Aldrich syndrome, so the T cells may come from the graft donor.

V and J are TRBV20-1 and TRBJ2-4; 12 bases fit TRBD2. Germline values: CDR1 DFQATT, CDR2 SNEGSKA (reference sequence). J gave up 6 bases and V 6 bases, and 3 bases lay outside the gene matches. The CDR3 is 13 amino acids. For the CDR3, the DNA is TGCAGTGCCCCACTAGCGGGGGGAAACATTCAGTACTTC. Amino acids: CSAPLAGGNIQYF.

This clonotype has only a few counts. The rearrangement links TRBV20-1 to TRBJ2-7; tentatively, D is TRBD2 (5 bases). V was clipped by 1 base and J by 12 bases, with 13 bases between them. Germline CDR1 is DFQATT and CDR2 is SNEGSKA (reference sequence). This CDR3 region has 11 residues. CDR3 loop: CSARGVRGLYF. Written as DNA, the CDR3 is TGCAGTGCTAGAGGGGTCCGGGGTCTGTACTTC.

The chain employs TRBV28 and TRBJ2-7, with TRBD1 identical over 7 bases. Germline-derived CDR1 and CDR2 are MDHEN and SYDVKM. This CDR3 contains 16 residues. Trimming removed 5 bases from V and 0 bases from J; junction bases left unmatched: 10. The CDR3 bases are TGTGCCAGCAGTCGCCTCCGGGGACAGCTCTCCTACGAGCAGTACTTC. Its protein product is CASSRLRGQLSYEQYF.

The sample holds one count of this clonotype. The chain has TRBV10-2 and TRBJ2-2, with 7 bases matching TRBD2. This CDR3 has 15 amino acids. Germline V gene lookup returns CDR1 WSHSY and CDR2 SAAADI. Germline trimming cut 6 bases from V and 1 base from J; bases unmatched to any gene: 5. The CDR3 DNA sequence: TGCGCCAGCAGCTGGGCGGGGGAGAACACCGGGGAGCTGTTTTTT. Amino acids: CASSWAGENTGELFF.

The chain is built from TRBV10-3 and TRBJ2-7, with TRBD1 matching over 9 bases. V dropped 8 bases and J dropped 7; count of bases not matched to a gene: 3. Germline-derived CDR1 and CDR2 are ENHRY and SYGVKD. CDR3 length: 11 amino acids. The CDR3 sequence is CAIGTGREQYF. Here the CDR3 DNA reads TGTGCCATCGGGACAGGGAGGGAGCAGTACTTC.

A few counts support this clonotype. V and J are TRBV24-1 and TRBJ2-2, with a tentative D call TRBD2 (6 bases). Germline V gene lookup returns CDR1 KGHDR and CDR2 SFDVKD. The germline V and J ends were trimmed by 1 base and 0 bases, with 8 bases remaining between them. The CDR3 is made up of 16 amino acids. The CDR3: CATSDFGGANTGELFF. Here the CDR3 DNA reads TGTGCCACCAGTGATTTCGGCGGGGCGAACACCGGGGAGCTGTTTTTT.

There are many counts of this clonotype. CDR3 sequence: CSARQYSYEQYF. In DNA form, the CDR3 reads TGCAGTGCTAGACAATACTCTTACGAGCAGTACTTC. The chain links TRBV20-1 to TRBJ2-7; D is uncertain. The V and J ends lost 2 bases and 4 bases respectively, with 9 bases between them. CDR1 is DFQATT and CDR2 is SNEGSKA in the germline V gene (reference sequence). This CDR3 has 12 amino acids.

This clonotype was observed a handful of times. V usage is TRBV28 and J usage is TRBJ2-5; D is undetermined. CDR3 length: 15 residues. Trimming cost V 2 bases and J 0 bases, with 10 bases left between them. CDR1 and CDR2 (germline): MDHEN, SYDVKM. The CDR3 bases are TGTGCCAGCAGTTTAGCGGTTCCGTACCAAGAGACCCAGTACTTC. It is translated as CASSLAVPYQETQYF.

This clonotype was seen a few times. This rearrangement joins TRBV18 to TRBJ2-5; D possibly matches TRBD1 or TRBD2 (6 bases each). With 6 bases removed from V and 3 bases from J, the gap between germline ends came to 11 bases. CDR1 and CDR2 (germline): KGHSH, LQKENI. This CDR3 has 13 amino acids. DNA of the CDR3: TGTGCCAGCTCGACGGGGGCCGAAGAGACCCAGTACTTC. It codes for CASSTGAEETQYF.

This clonotype was picked up a small number of times. J is TRBJ2-2 and V is TRBV5-1, with D tentatively TRBD1 (6 bases). V lost 2 bases and J 3 bases, leaving 17 bases between the germline ends. CDR1 is SGHRS, CDR2 YFSETQ, per germline. This CDR3 contains 17 residues. CDR3 sequence: CASSLSGAGFYTGELFF. Written as DNA, the CDR3 is TGCGCCAGCAGCTTATCAGGGGCCGGCTTTTACACCGGGGAGCTGTTTTTT.

In its sample, this clonotype was seen many times. The CDR3 loop reads CASSLEGHSGANVLTF. The CDR3 region has the DNA TGTGCCAGCTCTCTTGAGGGACATTCTGGGGCCAACGTCCTGACTTTC. The V call is TRBV18, the J call TRBJ2-6, with D possibly matching TRBD1 (6 bases). This CDR3 is 16 amino acids long. Per the germline V gene, CDR1 is KGHSH and CDR2 is LQKENI. Between the trimmed V and J ends, which lost 6 bases and 1 base, there was a span of 13 bases.

The chain joins TRBV7-2 to TRBJ1-1, with 7 nucleotides matching TRBD1. The CDR3 covers 15 residues. V lost 2 bases and J lost 6; bases outside the gene matches: 9. Germline lookup yields CDR1 SGHTA and CDR2 FQGNSA. The CDR3, as DNA: TGTGCCAGCAGCTTAATAGGGGGCTGGGAATCTGAAGCTTTCTTT. Residues: CASSLIGGWESEAFF. The complete variable domain, with remaining parts taken from reference TRBV7-2 and TRBJ1-1, reads GAGVSQSPSNKVTEKGKDVELRCDPISGHTALYWYRQSLGQGLEFLIYFQGNSAPDKSGLPSDRFSAERTGGSVSTLTIQRTQQEDSAVYLCASSLIGGWESEAFFGQGTRLTVV.

The chain joins TRBV11-2 to TRBJ2-3; TRBD2 matches 11 bases. There are 15 residues in the CDR3. CDR1 is SGHAT, CDR2 FQNNGV, per germline. Germline trimming cut 5 bases from V and 6 bases from J; bases unmatched to any gene: 7. As DNA, the CDR3 is TGTGCCAGCAGCACACTAGCGGGGGCAGGGGATACGCAGTATTTT. Residues: CASSTLAGAGDTQYF.

This clonotype has a handful of counts. The chain has TRBV12-3 or TRBV12-4 and TRBJ2-1; 10 bases match TRBD2. After removal of 5 bases from V and 7 bases from J, the junction contained 11 bases not matched to a gene. The CDR3 sequence is 16 residues long. CDR3: CASSHTASGRLNEQFF. CDR3 nucleotides: TGTGCCAGCAGTCATACGGCTAGCGGGAGATTGAATGAGCAGTTCTTC.

This clonotype has a handful of counts. CDR3 DNA: TGTGCCAGCAGTCACACAAGAAGTCAGCCCCAGCATTTT. Encoded protein: CASSHTRSQPQHF. This chain joins TRBV6-2 or TRBV6-3 and TRBJ1-5; no firm D call. V lost 5 bases and J 6 bases, leaving 11 bases between the germline ends. Germline CDR1 MNHEY, CDR2 SVGEGT. The CDR3 runs 13 residues.

A few counts support this clonotype. DNA for the CDR3: TGTGCCAGTACTAGGGGGAACACCGGGGAGCTGTTTTTT. Its translation is CASTRGNTGELFF. The rearrangement links TRBV12-3 or TRBV12-4 to TRBJ2-2; D possibly matches TRBD1 or TRBD2 (5 bases each). V gave up 9 bases and J gave up 1 base, with 9 bases separating them. The CDR3 sequence is 13 residues long.

There are a few counts of this clonotype. V usage is TRBV12-3 or TRBV12-4 and J usage is TRBJ2-2; either TRBD1 or TRBD2 may fit D (5 bases each). The CDR3 covers 20 residues. The ends were cut back, 6 bases at V and 0 bases at J, with 26 bases in the middle. CDR3 nucleotides: TGTGCCAGCAGGTCCCGGGACGTCGCAATTAGCCTGGCGAACACCGGGGAGCTGTTTTTT. This codes for CASRSRDVAISLANTGELFF.

This chain connects TRBV4-2 to TRBJ2-1; weak D call: TRBD2 (5 bases). This CDR3 region has 16 residues. The germline gives CDR1 LGHNA, CDR2 YNFKEQ. V lost 0 bases, J lost 5 bases, and 14 bases lay in between. The CDR3 nucleotides are TGTGCCAGCAGCCAAGAACGGGGTGATGGGGACAATGAGCAGTTCTTC. It specifies CASSQERGDGDNEQFF.

The rearrangement joins TRBV4-1 to TRBJ1-2; 7 bases agree with TRBD1. The V gene's germline CDR1 is MGHRA and CDR2 YSYEKL. This CDR3 region has 13 residues. V trimming: 4 bases; J trimming: 6 bases; junction bases outside the gene matches: 5. The CDR3 loop reads CASSPQGKDGYTF. The CDR3 DNA reads as TGCGCCAGCAGCCCACAGGGGAAAGATGGCTACACCTTC.

The chain combines TRBV5-5 with TRBJ2-3; D unresolved. V lost 0 bases and J lost 6, with 8 bases in between. This CDR3 is built from 13 residues. Germline lookup yields CDR1 SGHKS and CDR2 YYEKEE (reference sequence). The CDR3 loop reads CASSLEISDTQYF. DNA of the CDR3: TGTGCCAGCAGCTTGGAAATCTCGGATACGCAGTATTTT.

This clonotype was counted a few times. The chain employs TRBV29-1 and TRBJ2-5; TRBD2 matches 13 bases. Trimming took 4 bases from V and 2 from J; bases not matched to a gene: 4. In germline, CDR1 is SQVTM, CDR2 ANQGSEA. The CDR3 contains 15 residues. DNA of the CDR3: TGCAGCGTTGCGGGACTAGCGGGGTCACAAGAGACCCAGTACTTC. It encodes CSVAGLAGSQETQYF.

There are a few counts of this clonotype. This chain uses TRBV7-9 with TRBJ2-2; TRBD1 aligns across 10 bases. Germline CDR1 and CDR2: SEHNR and FQNEAQ (reference sequence). CDR3 length: 16 residues. V was pared by 5 bases and J by 4 bases, with 7 bases of the junction left unmatched. CDR3 amino acids: CASSTRQGALTGELFF. The CDR3 coding sequence is TGTGCCAGCAGCACCCGACAGGGGGCACTCACCGGGGAGCTGTTTTTT.

This clonotype appeared a few times. The J gene is TRBJ2-7, the V gene TRBV24-1; D ambiguous. Germline values: CDR1 KGHDR, CDR2 SFDVKD. The V end was cut by 2 bases, the J end by 4 bases, with 14 bases between. CDR3 length equals 15 residues. The CDR3 region has the DNA TGTGCCACCAGTGATTCCTCCCAACTACCGTACGAGCAGTACTTC. Amino acids: CATSDSSQLPYEQYF.

The rearrangement joins TRBV7-9 to TRBJ2-7; 8 nucleotides match TRBD2. The CDR3 sequence is 17 residues long. Germline lookup yields CDR1 SEHNR and CDR2 FQNEAQ (reference sequence). Trimming cost V 2 bases and J 2 bases; bases outside gene matches: 11. Written as DNA, the CDR3 is TGTGCCAGCAGCTTAATGCGGGGGGAAGACAAGACCTACGAGCAGTACTTC. It codes for CASSLMRGEDKTYEQYF.

This chain uses TRBV15 with TRBJ2-6; no firm D call. The length of the CDR3 is 18 residues. Germline loops: CDR1 LNHNV, CDR2 YYDKDF (reference sequence). V lost 1 base and J lost 4, with 17 bases in between. The CDR3 nucleotides are TGTGCCACCAGCAGAGTGTGGGCGTATCATACGGGGGCCAACGTCCTGACTTTC. Protein: CATSRVWAYHTGANVLTF.

This clonotype was recorded a few times. The chain recombines TRBV19 with TRBJ2-1, with D tentatively TRBD2 (5 bases). Trimming stripped 3 bases from V and 6 bases from J, with 6 bases between. CDR1 and CDR2 from the germline V gene are LNHDA and SQIVND (reference sequence). CDR3 size: 12 residues. The chain's CDR3 is CASSMRVNEQFF. CDR3 coding DNA: TGTGCCAGTAGTATGAGGGTCAATGAGCAGTTCTTC. The entire variable domain, with the rest obtained from reference TRBV19 and TRBJ2-1, is as follows: DGGITQSPKYLFRKEGQNVTLSCEQNLNHDAMYWYRQDPGQGLRLIYYSQIVNDFQKGDIAEGYSVSREKKESFPLTVTSAQKNPTAFYLCASSMRVNEQFFGPGTRLTVL.

There are a few counts of this clonotype. The rearrangement joins TRBV5-1 to TRBJ2-2; no definite D call. In germline, CDR1 is SGHRS, CDR2 YFSETQ. Trimming stripped 0 bases from V and 7 bases from J, with 7 bases between. The CDR3 extends over 13 amino acids. The DNA for the CDR3 is TGCGCCAGCAGCTTGGAGGCACTCGGGGAGCTGTTTTTT. Translated, it gives CASSLEALGELFF.

Worth noting for this clonotype: At one end the junction does not follow the germline gene, possibly because of a read error. The chain combines TRBV29-1 with TRBJ2-1; tentatively, D is TRBD2 (6 bases). This CDR3 has 14 residues. The germline V gene has CDR1 SQVTM and CDR2 ANQGSEA. The CDR3 loop reads CSVDPVAEYNEQLF. The CDR3 nucleotides read TGCAGCGTTGATCCGGTAGCGGAGTACAATGAGCAGTTGTTC.

CDR3: CASRSSSWASGGAVYEQYF. CDR3 DNA sequence: TGTGCCAGCAGGTCCTCGTCATGGGCTAGCGGGGGGGCCGTGTACGAGCAGTACTTC. The J gene is TRBJ2-7, the V gene TRBV28, with TRBD2 identical over 12 bases. The CDR3 is made up of 19 amino acids. CDR1 MDHEN and CDR2 SYDVKM come from the germline V gene. J lost 4 bases, V lost 6 bases, and 19 bases had no gene match.

This clonotype showed up just a few times. V usage is TRBV28 and J usage is TRBJ1-5; 8 bases align to TRBD1. Germline V lookup: CDR1 MDHEN, CDR2 SYDVKM. The CDR3 is made up of 16 amino acids. V lost 2 bases, J lost 4 bases, and 7 bases stayed unmatched. CDR3 nucleotides: TGTGCCAGCAGTTTAAAGACAGGGGCTTCTAATCAGCCCCAGCATTTT. Encoded protein: CASSLKTGASNQPQHF.

A few counts support this clonotype. CDR3 nucleotide sequence: TGCGCCAGCAGCTTGATCTTTTCCCCCTCCTACAATGAGCAGTTCTTC. This translates into CASSLIFSPSYNEQFF. V and J are TRBV5-1 and TRBJ2-1; D is uncertain. Germline CDR1 and CDR2: SGHRS and YFSETQ. The V gene lost 1 base and the J gene lost 0 bases, with 11 bases spanning the gap. This CDR3 comprises 16 residues.

The genes are TRBV5-1 and TRBJ2-7; D gene unclear. The CDR3 covers 14 residues. V was trimmed by 0 bases and J by 4 bases, leaving 11 bases between them. Germline assignment: CDR1 SGHRS and CDR2 YFSETQ. The CDR3 sequence is CASSLDVVKYEQYF. For the CDR3, the DNA is TGCGCCAGCAGCTTGGACGTGGTTAAGTACGAGCAGTACTTC.